One and the same sample provided the 13 T cell receptor beta chains below, sequenced in a study of blood T cell repertoires in COVID-19. TCRdb keeps only in-frame clones here, not all; method: immunoSEQ multiplex PCR. The profile shows more than 60,000 clones, around nine tenths of them singletons. Sequencing was carried out using peripheral blood. The receptors were gathered from a woman of 80 years or more with active or convalescent COVID-19.

The V and J genes are TRBV28 and TRBJ1-1, with TRBD1 as a possible D gene (6 bases). This CDR3 is built from 12 residues. V was clipped by 6 bases and J by 4 bases, with 9 bases between them. CDR1 and CDR2 (germline): MDHEN, SYDVKM. The CDR3 coding sequence is TGTGCCAGCAGCGCGGACAGCACTGAAGCTTTCTTT. The encoded protein is CASSADSTEAFF.

J is TRBJ1-3 and V is TRBV6-6; possible D gene TRBD1, 5 bases. CDR1 is MNHNY, CDR2 SVGAGI, per germline (reference sequence). V gave up 0 bases and J gave up 4 bases, with 13 bases separating them. The CDR3 has 16 residues. CDR3 residues: CASSYSRGDMGNTIYF. The CDR3 DNA reads TGTGCCAGCAGTTACTCGCGGGGGGATATGGGAAACACCATATATTTT.

This chain joins TRBV2 and TRBJ2-1; maybe TRBD1 (6 bases). V was cut by 6 bases and J by 6 bases, with 6 bases left in between. The CDR3 has 11 amino acids. CDR1 is SNHLY and CDR2 is FYNNEI in the germline V gene. CDR3 loop: CASRDSNEQFF. In DNA, the CDR3 is TGTGCCAGCAGGGACAGCAATGAGCAGTTCTTC.

The chain couples TRBV2 to TRBJ1-2; 7 positions agree with TRBD1. CDR1 SNHLY and CDR2 FYNNEI come from the germline V gene. There are 15 residues in the CDR3. J was trimmed by 4 bases and V by 6 bases; bases with no gene match: 11. CDR3 nucleotide sequence: TGTGCCAGCAGGCTTCGACAGGGCGATATCTATGGCTACACCTTC. Protein product: CASRLRQGDIYGYTF.

The chain uses TRBV27 and TRBJ1-1, with 7 bases that match TRBD1. The germline CDR1 and CDR2 sequences are MNHEY and SMNVEV (reference sequence). The CDR3 covers 15 residues. The V and J ends lost 3 bases and 1 base, in that order; junction bases with no gene match: 5. CDR3 DNA sequence: TGTGCCAGCAGTTTCGCGACAGGGAGGAACACTGAAGCTTTCTTT. It translates to CASSFATGRNTEAFF.

This clone has only a few counts. This chain uses TRBV19 with TRBJ2-2; a weak D match, TRBD2 (5 bases). Germline CDR1 LNHDA, CDR2 SQIVND (reference sequence). V was pared by 8 bases and J by 5 bases, with 6 bases between. The CDR3 loop spans 11 amino acids. The CDR3 sequence is CASGRTGELFF. The CDR3 DNA is TGTGCCAGTGGGAGAACCGGGGAGCTGTTTTTT. Complete variable domain (other parts from reference TRBV19 and TRBJ2-2): DGGITQSPKYLFRKEGQNVTLSCEQNLNHDAMYWYRQDPGQGLRLIYYSQIVNDFQKGDIAEGYSVSREKKESFPLTVTSAQKNPTAFYLCASGRTGELFFGEGSRLTVL.

This clone was observed a handful of times. The chain uses TRBV14 and TRBJ2-7, with D possibly TRBD1 on 5 matching bases. From germline, CDR1 is SGHDN and CDR2 FVKESK. This CDR3 region has 13 residues. V lost 4 bases and J lost 7, with 14 bases in between. The DNA of the CDR3 is TGTGCCAGCAGCCGGGGCTTGGGAAGGGAGCAGTACTTC. It translates to CASSRGLGREQYF.

The V call is TRBV30, the J call TRBJ1-6, with a weak D call TRBD1 (5 bases). V shed 3 bases and J shed 8 bases, with 14 bases lying between them. CDR3 size: 14 residues. The V gene's germline CDR1 is GTSNPN and CDR2 SVGIG (reference sequence). This CDR3 is CAWSWRGFYSPLHF. The CDR3 coding sequence is TGTGCCTGGAGCTGGAGGGGATTTTATTCACCCCTCCACTTT.

The J gene is TRBJ2-1, the V gene TRBV19; 7 nucleotides match TRBD2. The germline V gene has CDR1 LNHDA and CDR2 SQIVND (reference sequence). J gave up 8 bases and V 6 bases, and 7 bases lay outside the gene matches. The CDR3 length is 13 residues. CDR3 protein: CASRRGRGDEQFF. CDR3 DNA sequence: TGTGCCAGTAGGCGGGGTCGGGGGGATGAGCAGTTCTTC.

The chain is built from TRBV5-1 and TRBJ1-3; 9 nucleotides match TRBD1. J gave up 3 bases and V 1 base, and 5 bases lay outside the gene matches. Germline V lookup: CDR1 SGHRS, CDR2 YFSETQ. The CDR3 consists of 16 residues. The CDR3 is CASSLKQGAIGNTIYF. The DNA for the CDR3 is TGCGCCAGCAGCTTGAAACAGGGGGCGATTGGAAACACCATATATTTT.

V is TRBV5-4 and J is TRBJ2-7, with 8 bases aligning to TRBD1. The CDR3 totals 13 residues. The V segment lost 4 bases and the J segment 3 bases; nucleotides outside the gene matches: 3. Germline loops: CDR1 SGHNT, CDR2 YYREEE (reference sequence). CDR3 nucleotides: TGTGCCAGCAGCGACAGGGGTTTCTACGAGCAGTACTTC. Protein: CASSDRGFYEQYF.

This chain links TRBV9 with TRBJ2-7; the D gene is possibly TRBD2 (6 bases). With 0 bases removed from V and 6 bases from J, the gap between germline ends came to 16 bases. Per the germline V gene, CDR1 is SGDLS and CDR2 is YYNGEE. CDR3 length equals 15 residues. This CDR3 is CASSVEGRRESEQYF. The CDR3, as DNA: TGTGCCAGCAGCGTAGAGGGCAGGAGGGAGTCCGAGCAGTACTTC.

This clone occurred once. The rearrangement links TRBV24-1 to TRBJ1-6, with TRBD1 as a possible D gene (6 bases). The germline V and J ends were trimmed by 7 bases and 6 bases, with 12 bases remaining between them. CDR3 length equals 14 residues. Germline lookup yields CDR1 KGHDR and CDR2 SFDVKD. CDR3 amino acids: CATSPTGPNSPLHF. DNA of the CDR3: TGTGCCACCAGCCCGACAGGCCCTAATTCACCCCTCCACTTT.